This T cell receptor beta chain derives from a study of neurological immune-mediated disorders. The cDNA was generated through 5'RACE incorporating 10-nucleotide random UMIs. A single run covered 15-18 subjects with over 180 million TCR-beta sequences. TCRdb called the 5' RACE reads again in MiXCR, with one record for every CDR3 protein. The table includes around 97,000 distinct CDR3 sequences, 10% to 11% detected once. Regarding time point: longitudinal time-point 3. The V end lost 1 base, the J end lost 6 bases, and 16 bases lay between the germline ends. The length of the CDR3 is 14 residues. CDR1 is DFQATT and CDR2 is SNEGSKA in the germline V gene (reference sequence). This clonotype appeared many times. Antigen unknown. Whole-study findings and limits: In HTLV-1-associated myelopathy, TCR clonal expansion was greatest, whereas multiple sclerosis had the least, falling below healthy controls. Across subjects, expanded clones had no CDR3 amino acid sequences in common, pointing to private repertoires in all groups.

The V gene is TRBV20-1, the J gene TRBJ2-7; D call uncertain. This receptor was identified in a female donor with HTLV-1-associated myelopathy (HAM/TSP). Material: PBMCs. CDR3: CSARAETSIFEQYF. The CDR3 DNA sequence: TGCAGTGCTAGAGCTGAGACCAGCATATTCGAGCAGTACTTC.